These 22 T cell receptor beta chains came from one sample sequenced in a study. Cells sorted as Tregs were CD4+, CD25+ and CD127-/low. MiXCR, applied by TCRdb to the 5' RACE reads, yields one record per CDR3 protein. The table has 55,000 or so distinct CDR3 sequences, 20% seen once. Sequencing was performed on tumor-infiltrating Tregs sorted from the breast tumor. All receptors derive from a female donor with breast cancer.

This chain links TRBV5-4 with TRBJ2-4; D remains ambiguous. Trimming cost V 4 bases and J 1 base, with 9 bases left between them. The CDR3 extends over 14 amino acids. CDR1 is SGHNT, CDR2 YYREEE, per germline (reference sequence). CDR3 loop: CASSALGAKNIQYF. CDR3 DNA sequence: TGTGCCAGCAGCGCATTGGGGGCCAAAAACATTCAGTACTTC.

This clonotype was found a few times. V is TRBV5-4 and J is TRBJ2-5; TRBD2 might be the D (5 bases). This CDR3 has 15 residues. Germline V CDR1 and CDR2: SGHNT, YYREEE (reference sequence). Trimming pared 0 bases from V and 4 bases from J, leaving 13 bases between. The CDR3 DNA is TGTGCCAGCAGCTTGGGTAGCGCGAGTGCAGAGACCCAGTACTTC. Its translation: CASSLGSASAETQYF. The full variable domain, with the rest looked up from reference TRBV5-4 and TRBJ2-5, is ETGVTQSPTHLIKTRGQQVTLRCSSQSGHNTVSWYQQALGQGPQFIFQYYREEENGRGNFPPRFSGLQFPNYSSELNVNALELDDSALYLCASSLGSASAETQYFGPGTRLLVL.

By share, this clonotype ranks as medium-sized (0.01 to 0.1%). J is TRBJ1-2 and V is TRBV7-2; D may be TRBD1 (6 bases). The ends were cut back, 1 base at V and 8 bases at J, with 14 bases in the middle. The CDR3 totals 14 residues. In germline, CDR1 is SGHTA, CDR2 FQGNSA. The CDR3 coding sequence is TGTGCCAGCAGCTTAGGACCGGACAGAAGGGGCTACACCTTC. Its translation is CASSLGPDRRGYTF.

Details on this clonotype: A read error may account for a junction end that differs from germline. The rearrangement joins TRBV7-7 to TRBJ1-1; D gene uncertain. The CDR3 covers 13 residues. Germline V gives CDR1 SSHAT, CDR2 FNYEAQ (reference sequence). The CDR3, as DNA: TGTGCTAGCAACTTGCATTCCAAAACTGAAGCTTTCTTT. As protein: CASNLHSKTEAFF.

This clonotype was picked up a small number of times. The chain has TRBV28 and TRBJ2-7; 11 nucleotides line up with TRBD1. The CDR3 has 16 amino acids. CDR1 is MDHEN, CDR2 SYDVKM, per germline. V lost 4 bases, J lost 0 bases, and 5 bases stayed unmatched. The CDR3 DNA reads TGTGCCAGCAGTTCCACTGGGACAGGGGGCTCCTACGAGCAGTACTTC. Translating gives CASSSTGTGGSYEQYF.

The gene calls are TRBV5-1 and TRBJ1-1; 8 nucleotides agree with TRBD1. This CDR3 has 16 amino acids. The germline gives CDR1 SGHRS, CDR2 YFSETQ. V shed 4 bases and J 5 bases; nucleotides not matched to a gene: 13. The CDR3 coding sequence is TGCGCCAGCAGCCCGGGGAGGTACAGGGGGTTGACTGAAGCTTTCTTT. The encoded protein is CASSPGRYRGLTEAFF.

J is TRBJ1-3 and V is TRBV5-1; D call uncertain. V was clipped by 4 bases and J by 0 bases, with 5 bases between them. The germline V gene has CDR1 SGHRS and CDR2 YFSETQ. This CDR3 has 13 residues. The CDR3 loop is CASSESSGNTIYF. The CDR3 DNA follows: TGCGCCAGCAGCGAGAGCTCTGGAAACACCATATATTTT.

This clonotype has a count of ten or more. The junction shows a germline mismatch at one end, possibly a read error. V and J are TRBV5-1 and TRBJ2-3; D remains ambiguous. Germline assignment: CDR1 SGHRS and CDR2 YFSETQ. There are 14 residues in the CDR3. CDR3 sequence (DNA): TGTGCCAGCAGCTTAGGTACTAGCACAGATACGCAGTATTTT. It is translated as CASSLGTSTDTQYF.

The chain couples TRBV14 to TRBJ1-2; D is unclear. V gave up 3 bases and J gave up 4 bases, with 9 bases separating them. CDR1 and CDR2 from the germline V gene are SGHDN and FVKESK. The CDR3 is 13 residues long. CDR3 DNA sequence: TGTGCCAGCAGCCAGTCTGGGCCCTATGGCTACACCTTC. Translated, it gives CASSQSGPYGYTF.

V and J are TRBV7-8 and TRBJ1-1; D ambiguous. This CDR3 is 14 amino acids long. Trimming removed 3 bases at V and 1 base at J, with 9 bases between. Germline values: CDR1 SGHVS, CDR2 FQNEAQ. The CDR3: CASSLVGRNTEAFF. The DNA of the CDR3 is TGTGCCAGCAGCTTGGTCGGGAGGAACACTGAAGCTTTCTTT.

This clonotype has just one count. A read error may explain this, as a much larger clone is one base away. The V call is TRBV5-1, the J call TRBJ1-2; D is possibly TRBD1 (5 bases). This CDR3 has 13 amino acids. Germline CDR1 is SGHRS and CDR2 is YFSETQ. V shed 4 bases and J shed 8 bases, with 15 bases lying between them. The CDR3 loop is CASSVVSGEGYTF. In DNA, the CDR3 is TGCGCCAGCAGCGTGGTCTCGGGGGAGGGCTACACCTTC.

This clonotype was counted many times. The chain joins TRBV4-3 to TRBJ2-7; D remains ambiguous. Trimming removed 0 bases from V and 5 bases from J, with 2 bases in between. This CDR3 region has 11 residues. Looked up from germline, CDR1 is LGHNA and CDR2 is YSLEER. CDR3 residues: CASSQDHEQYF. CDR3 DNA: TGCGCCAGCAGCCAAGATCACGAGCAGTACTTC.

This clonotype was seen only a few times. This chain uses TRBV5-1 with TRBJ1-6, with TRBD1 matching over 7 bases. Germline CDR1 reads SGHRS; CDR2 reads YFSETQ. The CDR3 runs to 16 residues. J lost 0 bases, V lost 4 bases, and 4 bases had no gene match. The chain's CDR3 is CASSTGTVSYNSPLHF. The CDR3 DNA follows: TGCGCCAGCAGCACCGGGACAGTCTCCTATAATTCACCCCTCCACTTT.

The chain couples TRBV9 to TRBJ1-3; unclear D gene. Trimming shortened V by 0 bases and J by 0 bases, and 13 bases separated the two germline ends. Germline V gene lookup returns CDR1 SGDLS and CDR2 YYNGEE. This CDR3 is built from 17 residues. CDR3 nucleotides: TGTGCCAGCAGCGTAGCACAAATCCAGAGCTCTGGAAACACCATATATTTT. Encoded protein: CASSVAQIQSSGNTIYF.

The rearrangement uses TRBV12-3 or TRBV12-4 and TRBJ2-5, with D tentatively TRBD1 (6 bases). CDR3 length: 13 amino acids. The ends were cut back, 6 bases at V and 5 bases at J, with 13 bases in the middle. In nucleotides, the CDR3 is TGTGCCAGCAGGTGGACAGCCCGGGAGACCCAGTACTTC. It is translated as CASRWTARETQYF.

This chain links TRBV28 with TRBJ2-2; possible D gene TRBD1, 6 bases. Trimming removed 8 bases from V and 9 bases from J, with 13 bases in between. Germline values: CDR1 MDHEN, CDR2 SYDVKM. The CDR3 has 12 amino acids. CDR3 sequence (DNA): TGTGCCAGCGATACAGGGTACAGGGAGCTGTTTTTT. Protein product: CASDTGYRELFF.

This clonotype was detected ten times or more. The rearrangement uses TRBV7-2 and TRBJ2-3, with D unclear. Germline V gene data show CDR1 as SGHTA and CDR2 as FQGNSA. V shed 10 bases and J shed 2 bases, with 13 bases lying between them. This CDR3 spans 13 amino acids. CDR3 sequence reads: CATERYTTDTQYF. As DNA, the CDR3 is TGTGCCACCGAGAGATACACCACAGATACGCAGTATTTT. Drawing the rest from reference TRBV7-2 and TRBJ2-3, the complete variable domain is GAGVSQSPSNKVTEKGKDVELRCDPISGHTALYWYRQSLGQGLEFLIYFQGNSAPDKSGLPSDRFSAERTGGSVSTLTIQRTQQEDSAVYLCATERYTTDTQYFGPGTRLTVL.

In nucleotides, the CDR3 is TGCGCCAGCAGCTCCACTAGCGTCTCCTACAATGAGCAGTTCTTC. It codes for CASSSTSVSYNEQFF. The rearrangement uses TRBV5-1 and TRBJ2-1, with 7 positions matching TRBD2. V shed 3 bases, J shed 0 bases, and the junction held 3 bases outside the gene matches. CDR1 is SGHRS and CDR2 is YFSETQ in the germline V gene. There are 15 residues in the CDR3. Combining the CDR3 with reference TRBV5-1 and TRBJ2-1 gives the whole variable domain KAGVTQTPRYLIKTRGQQVTLSCSPISGHRSVSWYQQTPGQGLQFLFEYFSETQRNKGNFPGRFSGRQFSNSRSEMNVSTLELGDSALYLCASSSTSVSYNEQFFGPGTRLTVL.

The genes are TRBV12-5 and TRBJ2-2, with TRBD1 as a possible D gene (6 bases). CDR1 is LGHNT, CDR2 FRNRAP, per germline. The CDR3 is made up of 12 amino acids. CDR3 sequence reads: CASRGHGGELFF. CDR3 sequence (DNA): TGTGCCAGCAGGGGCCATGGAGGGGAGCTGTTTTTT. Using reference TRBV12-5 and TRBJ2-2 for the parts outside the CDR3, the full variable domain is DARVTQTPRHKVTEMGQEVTMRCQPILGHNTVFWYRQTMMQGLELLAYFRNRAPLDDSGMPKDRFSAEMPDATLATLKIQPSEPRDSAVYFCASRGHGGELFFGEGSRLTVL.

In its sample, this clonotype was seen a few times. The CDR3 nucleotides read TGTGCCAGCAGCTGGGGGGCGACAGACGAGCAGTACTTC. Translation: CASSWGATDEQYF. The chain joins TRBV5-6 to TRBJ2-7; D tentatively fits TRBD1 or TRBD2 (6 bases each). The CDR3 covers 13 residues. Germline V lookup: CDR1 SGHDT, CDR2 YYEEEE. The V and J ends lost 3 bases and 5 bases respectively, with 12 bases between them.

The chain uses TRBV13 and TRBJ2-7; the D gene is possibly TRBD2 (6 bases). CDR1 and CDR2 (germline): PRHDT, FYEKMQ (reference sequence). The V gene lost 0 bases and the J gene lost 3 bases, with 12 bases spanning the gap. CDR3 length: 15 amino acids. CDR3 nucleotide sequence: TGTGCCAGCAGCTTAGGCGAGCGGGCCCTCTACGAGCAGTACTTC. Protein: CASSLGERALYEQYF.

This clonotype has a handful of counts. This chain joins TRBV13 and TRBJ1-1; 7 bases line up with TRBD1. After removal of 6 bases from V and 1 base from J, the junction contained 5 bases not matched to a gene. Looked up from germline, CDR1 is PRHDT and CDR2 is FYEKMQ (reference sequence). This CDR3 is 14 amino acids long. CDR3 residues: CASRWDSGNTEAFF. The CDR3 nucleotides are TGTGCCAGCAGATGGGACAGTGGGAACACTGAAGCTTTCTTT.